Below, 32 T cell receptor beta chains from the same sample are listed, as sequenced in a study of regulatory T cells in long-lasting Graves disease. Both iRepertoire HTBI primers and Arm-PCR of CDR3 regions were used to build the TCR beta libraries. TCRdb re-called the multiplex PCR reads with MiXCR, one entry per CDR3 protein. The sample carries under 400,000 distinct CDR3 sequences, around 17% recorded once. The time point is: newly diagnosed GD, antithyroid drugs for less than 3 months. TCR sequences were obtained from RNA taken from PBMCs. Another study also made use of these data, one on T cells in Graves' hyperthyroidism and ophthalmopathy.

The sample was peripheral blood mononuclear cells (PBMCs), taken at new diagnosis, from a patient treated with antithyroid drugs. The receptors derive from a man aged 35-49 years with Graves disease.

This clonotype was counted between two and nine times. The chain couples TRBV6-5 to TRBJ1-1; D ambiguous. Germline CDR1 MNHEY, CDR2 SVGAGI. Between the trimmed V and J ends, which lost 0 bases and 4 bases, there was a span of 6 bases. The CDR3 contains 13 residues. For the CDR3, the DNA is TGTGCCAGCAGTTACTCGACCAGCACTGAAGCTTTCTTT. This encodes CASSYSTSTEAFF.

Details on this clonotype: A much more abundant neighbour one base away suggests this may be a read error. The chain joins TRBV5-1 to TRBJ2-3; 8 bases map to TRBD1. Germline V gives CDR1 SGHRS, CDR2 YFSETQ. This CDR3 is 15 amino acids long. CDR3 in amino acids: CTSSLTGDMRDTQYF. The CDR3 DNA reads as TGCACCAGCAGCTTGACAGGGGATATGAGAGATACGCAGTATTTT.

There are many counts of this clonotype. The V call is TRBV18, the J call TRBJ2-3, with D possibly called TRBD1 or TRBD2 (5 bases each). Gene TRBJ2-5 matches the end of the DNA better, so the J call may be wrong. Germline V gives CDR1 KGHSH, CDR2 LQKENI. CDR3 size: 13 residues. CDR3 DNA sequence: TGTGCCAGCTCACAAGAGGGGTACGAGACCCAGTACTTC. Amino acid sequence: CASSQEGYETQYF.

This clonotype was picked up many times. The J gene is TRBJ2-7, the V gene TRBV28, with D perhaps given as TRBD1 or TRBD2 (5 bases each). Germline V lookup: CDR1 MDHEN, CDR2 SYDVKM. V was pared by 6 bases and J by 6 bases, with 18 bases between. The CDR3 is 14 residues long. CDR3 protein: CASRTTAWGSEQYF. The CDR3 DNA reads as TGTGCCAGCAGGACCACCGCCTGGGGGAGCGAGCAGTACTTC.

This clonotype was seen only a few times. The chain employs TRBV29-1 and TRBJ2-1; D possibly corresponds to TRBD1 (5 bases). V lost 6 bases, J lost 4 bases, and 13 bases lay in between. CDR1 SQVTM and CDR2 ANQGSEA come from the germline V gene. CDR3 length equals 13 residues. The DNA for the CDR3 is TGCAGCGTCCTCACCGACAGTTACAATGAGCAGTTCTTC. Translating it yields CSVLTDSYNEQFF.

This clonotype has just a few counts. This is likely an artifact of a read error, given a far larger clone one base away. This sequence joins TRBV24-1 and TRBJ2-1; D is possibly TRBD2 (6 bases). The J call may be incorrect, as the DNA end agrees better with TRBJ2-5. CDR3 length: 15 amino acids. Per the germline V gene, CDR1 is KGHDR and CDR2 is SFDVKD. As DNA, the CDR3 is TGTGCCACCAGTGATTCACGGGGGAGAGGCGAGACCCAGTACTTC. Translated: CATSDSRGRGETQYF.

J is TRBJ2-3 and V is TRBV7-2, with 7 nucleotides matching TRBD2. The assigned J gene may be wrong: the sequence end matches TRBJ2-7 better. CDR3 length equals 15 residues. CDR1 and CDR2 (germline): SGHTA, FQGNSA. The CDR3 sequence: CASSPNSRGRGEQYF. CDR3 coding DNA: TGTGCCAGCAGCCCAAACTCCCGAGGGCGGGGGGAGCAGTACTTC.

The CDR3: CASKVPDNSPLHF. DNA of the CDR3: TGTGCCAGCAAAGTCCCGGATAATTCACCCCTCCACTTT. This chain links TRBV2 with TRBJ1-6; D remains ambiguous. V shed 7 bases and J shed 5 bases, with 9 bases lying between them. The CDR3 contains 13 residues. Germline values: CDR1 SNHLY, CDR2 FYNNEI.

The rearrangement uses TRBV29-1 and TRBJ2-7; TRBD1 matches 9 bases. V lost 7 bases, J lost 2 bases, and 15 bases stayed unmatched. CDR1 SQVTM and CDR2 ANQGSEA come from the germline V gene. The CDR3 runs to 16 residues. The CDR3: CSARMRRTGEPYEQYF. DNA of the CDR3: TGCAGCGCCAGAATGAGACGGACAGGGGAGCCCTACGAGCAGTACTTC.

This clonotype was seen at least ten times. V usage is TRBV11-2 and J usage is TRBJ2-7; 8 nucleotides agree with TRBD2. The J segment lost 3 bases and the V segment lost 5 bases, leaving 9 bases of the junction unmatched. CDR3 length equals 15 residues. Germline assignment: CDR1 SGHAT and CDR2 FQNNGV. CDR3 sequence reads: CASSPSGGDIYEQYF. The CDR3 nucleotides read TGTGCCAGCAGCCCGAGCGGGGGAGACATCTACGAGCAGTACTTC.

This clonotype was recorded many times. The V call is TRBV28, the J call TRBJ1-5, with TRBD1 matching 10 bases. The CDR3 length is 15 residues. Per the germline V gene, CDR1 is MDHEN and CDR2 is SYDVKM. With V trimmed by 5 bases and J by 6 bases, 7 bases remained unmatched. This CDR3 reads CASSPGTGEGQPQHF. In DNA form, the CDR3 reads TGTGCCAGCAGTCCCGGGACAGGGGAGGGTCAGCCCCAGCATTTT.

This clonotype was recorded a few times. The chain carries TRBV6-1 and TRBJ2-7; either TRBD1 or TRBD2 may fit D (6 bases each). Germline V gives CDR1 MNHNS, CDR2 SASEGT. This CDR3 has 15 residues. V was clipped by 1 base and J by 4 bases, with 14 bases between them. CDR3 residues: CASSEGGGQLYEQYF. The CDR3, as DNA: TGTGCCAGCAGTGAAGGAGGGGGGCAATTGTACGAGCAGTACTTC.

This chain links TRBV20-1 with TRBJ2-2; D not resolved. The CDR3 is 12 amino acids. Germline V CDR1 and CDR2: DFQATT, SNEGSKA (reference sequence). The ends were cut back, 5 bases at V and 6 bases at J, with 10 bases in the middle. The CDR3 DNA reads TGCAGTGCTCCAGTAGACTCCGGGGAGCTGTTTTTT. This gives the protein CSAPVDSGELFF.

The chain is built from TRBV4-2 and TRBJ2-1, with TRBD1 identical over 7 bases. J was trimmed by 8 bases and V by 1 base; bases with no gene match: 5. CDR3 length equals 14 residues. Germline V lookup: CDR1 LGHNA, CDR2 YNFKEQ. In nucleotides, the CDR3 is TGTGCCAGCAGCCAAGGACAGGGTCCGGATGAGCAGTTCTTC. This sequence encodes CASSQGQGPDEQFF.

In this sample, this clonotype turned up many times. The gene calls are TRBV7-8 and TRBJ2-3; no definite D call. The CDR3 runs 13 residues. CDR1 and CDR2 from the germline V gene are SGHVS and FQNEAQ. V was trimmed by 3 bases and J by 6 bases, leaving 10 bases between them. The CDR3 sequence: CASSLAHMDTQYF. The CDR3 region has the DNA TGTGCCAGCAGCTTGGCCCATATGGATACGCAGTATTTT.

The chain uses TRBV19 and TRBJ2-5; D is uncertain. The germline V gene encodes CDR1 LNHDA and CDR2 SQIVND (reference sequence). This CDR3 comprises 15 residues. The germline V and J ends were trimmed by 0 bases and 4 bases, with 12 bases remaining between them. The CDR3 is CASSIDLRSGETQYF. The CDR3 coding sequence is TGTGCCAGTAGTATAGATCTAAGGTCAGGAGAGACCCAGTACTTC. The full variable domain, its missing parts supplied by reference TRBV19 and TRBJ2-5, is DGGITQSPKYLFRKEGQNVTLSCEQNLNHDAMYWYRQDPGQGLRLIYYSQIVNDFQKGDIAEGYSVSREKKESFPLTVTSAQKNPTAFYLCASSIDLRSGETQYFGPGTRLLVL.

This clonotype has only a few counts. The CDR3: CSARDSDRGLALNTEAFF. The CDR3, as DNA: TGCAGTGCTAGAGACTCGGACAGGGGCTTAGCTTTGAACACTGAAGCTTTCTTT. The chain links TRBV20-1 to TRBJ1-1; TRBD1 matches at 9 bases. Germline trimming cut 0 bases from V and 0 bases from J; bases unmatched to any gene: 11. Germline V gene sequence: CDR1 DFQATT, CDR2 SNEGSKA (reference sequence). The CDR3 spans 18 residues.

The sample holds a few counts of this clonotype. The CDR3 DNA is TGTGCCACCAGTGGCGCCGGGACAGGGGAGACAGATACGCAGTATTTT. This codes for CATSGAGTGETDTQYF. The chain uses TRBV24-1 and TRBJ2-3, with TRBD1 identical over 10 bases. Losses at the gene ends were 5 bases for V and 3 bases for J; bases not matched to a gene: 7. This CDR3 spans 16 amino acids. Germline V gene lookup returns CDR1 KGHDR and CDR2 SFDVKD.

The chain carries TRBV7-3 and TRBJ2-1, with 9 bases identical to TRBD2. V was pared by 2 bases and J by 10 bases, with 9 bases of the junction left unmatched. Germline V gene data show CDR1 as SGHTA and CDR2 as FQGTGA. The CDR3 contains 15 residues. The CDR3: CASSLRLAARGEQFF. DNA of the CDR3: TGTGCCAGCAGCTTACGACTAGCGGCCCGCGGCGAGCAGTTCTTC.

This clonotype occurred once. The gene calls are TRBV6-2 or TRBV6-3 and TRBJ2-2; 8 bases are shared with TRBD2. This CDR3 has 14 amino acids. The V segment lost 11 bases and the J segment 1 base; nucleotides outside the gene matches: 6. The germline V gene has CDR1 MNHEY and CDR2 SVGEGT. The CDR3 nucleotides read TGTGCCGTCGCTAGCGGGCTGAACACCGGGGAGCTGTTTTTT. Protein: CAVASGLNTGELFF.

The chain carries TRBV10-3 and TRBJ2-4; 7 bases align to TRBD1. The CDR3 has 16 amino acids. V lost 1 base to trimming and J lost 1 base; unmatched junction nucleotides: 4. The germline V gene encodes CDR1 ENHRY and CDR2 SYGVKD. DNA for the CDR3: TGTGCCATCAGTGAGTACGACAGGGTGGCCAAAAACATTCAGTACTTC. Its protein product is CAISEYDRVAKNIQYF.

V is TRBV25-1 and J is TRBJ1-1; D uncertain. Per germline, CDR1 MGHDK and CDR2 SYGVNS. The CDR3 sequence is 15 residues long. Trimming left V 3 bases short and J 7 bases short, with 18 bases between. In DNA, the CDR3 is TGTGCCAGCAGTGATCCCGTCCAACGGCGTGATGAAGCTTTCTTT. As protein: CASSDPVQRRDEAFF.

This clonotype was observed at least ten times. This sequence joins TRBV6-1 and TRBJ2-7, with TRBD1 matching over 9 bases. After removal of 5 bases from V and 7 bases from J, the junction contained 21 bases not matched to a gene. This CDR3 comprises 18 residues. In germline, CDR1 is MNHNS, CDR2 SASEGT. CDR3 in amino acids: CASSQRQWTGEPSLEQYF. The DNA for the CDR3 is TGTGCCAGCAGTCAGCGTCAATGGACAGGGGAGCCCTCGTTGGAGCAGTACTTC.

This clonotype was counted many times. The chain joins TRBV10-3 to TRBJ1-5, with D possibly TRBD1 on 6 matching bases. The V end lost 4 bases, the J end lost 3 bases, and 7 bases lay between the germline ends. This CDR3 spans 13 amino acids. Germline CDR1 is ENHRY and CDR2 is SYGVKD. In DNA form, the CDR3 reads TGTGCCATCAGTGGGGACACCAATCAGCCCCAGCATTTT. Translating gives CAISGDTNQPQHF.

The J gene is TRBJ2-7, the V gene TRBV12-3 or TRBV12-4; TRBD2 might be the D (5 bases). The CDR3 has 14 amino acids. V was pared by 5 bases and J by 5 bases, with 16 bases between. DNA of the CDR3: TGTGCCAGCAGTCTCTCCGGGAACCCCGACGAGCAGTACTTC. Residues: CASSLSGNPDEQYF.

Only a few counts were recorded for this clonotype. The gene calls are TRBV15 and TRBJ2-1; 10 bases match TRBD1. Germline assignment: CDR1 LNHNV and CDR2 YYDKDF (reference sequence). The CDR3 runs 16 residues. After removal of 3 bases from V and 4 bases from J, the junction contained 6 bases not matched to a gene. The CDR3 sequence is CATSRNDRGLYNEQFF. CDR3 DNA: TGTGCCACCAGCAGGAACGACAGGGGGCTATACAATGAGCAGTTCTTC.

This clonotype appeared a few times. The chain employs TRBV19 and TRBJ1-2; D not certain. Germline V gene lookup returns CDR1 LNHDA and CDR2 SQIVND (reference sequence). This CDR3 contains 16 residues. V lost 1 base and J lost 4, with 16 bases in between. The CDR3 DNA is TGTGCCAGTAGTATAGCGGAAGCGGGGAGACGCTATGGCTACACCTTC. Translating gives CASSIAEAGRRYGYTF.

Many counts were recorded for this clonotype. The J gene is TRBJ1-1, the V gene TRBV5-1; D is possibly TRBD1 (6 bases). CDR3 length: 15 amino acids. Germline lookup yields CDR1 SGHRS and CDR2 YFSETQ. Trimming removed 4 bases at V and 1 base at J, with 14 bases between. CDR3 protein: CASSPRLQGNTEAFF. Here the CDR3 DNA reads TGCGCCAGCAGCCCCCGTTTACAGGGGAACACTGAAGCTTTCTTT.

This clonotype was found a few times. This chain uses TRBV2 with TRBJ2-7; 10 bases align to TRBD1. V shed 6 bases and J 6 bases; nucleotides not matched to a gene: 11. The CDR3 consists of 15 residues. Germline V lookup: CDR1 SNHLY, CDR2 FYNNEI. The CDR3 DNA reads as TGTGCCAGCAGCTACACCGGGACAGGGGCCAGCGAGCAGTACTTC. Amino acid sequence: CASSYTGTGASEQYF.

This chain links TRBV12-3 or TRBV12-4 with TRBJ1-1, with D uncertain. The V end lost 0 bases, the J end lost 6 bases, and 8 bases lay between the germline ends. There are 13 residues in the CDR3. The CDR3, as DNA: TGTGCCAGCAGTTTAGCGCAGGCTGCTGAAGCTTTCTTT. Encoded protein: CASSLAQAAEAFF.

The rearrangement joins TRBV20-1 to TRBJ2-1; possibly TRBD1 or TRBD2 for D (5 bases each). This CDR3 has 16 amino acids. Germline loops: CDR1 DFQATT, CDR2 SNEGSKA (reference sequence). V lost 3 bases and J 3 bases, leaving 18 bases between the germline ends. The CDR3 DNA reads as TGCAGTGCTAGGAGTATTTGGTCGGGACGCTACAATGAGCAGTTCTTC. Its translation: CSARSIWSGRYNEQFF.

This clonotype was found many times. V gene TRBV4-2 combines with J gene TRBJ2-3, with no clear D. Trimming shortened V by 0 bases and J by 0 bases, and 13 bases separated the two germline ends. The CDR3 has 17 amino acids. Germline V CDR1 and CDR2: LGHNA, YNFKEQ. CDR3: CASSQESSPDSTDTQYF. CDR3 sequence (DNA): TGTGCCAGCAGCCAAGAGTCTTCCCCAGACAGCACAGATACGCAGTATTTT.